This T cell receptor beta chain emerged from a study of neurological immune-mediated disorders. In every sequencing run, more than 180 million TCR-beta sequences were generated from 15-18 subjects. TCRdb re-analysed the 5' RACE reads in MiXCR, keeping a single row per CDR3 protein. Of tens of thousands of distinct CDR3 sequences detected, roughly 9.9% appear once; the ten largest clones hold less than 2%. As concerns this clonotype: Its antigen remains unidentified.

General study points: The most TCR clonal expansion was seen in HTLV-1-associated myelopathy, and the least was seen in multiple sclerosis, which fell below healthy controls.

The unsorted libraries originated from 2 million PBMCs kept at -80 C. Specimen: PBMCs. The receptor was derived from a middle-aged man in good health.

CDR3 region: CASSLGRLGTEAFF. The CDR3 DNA sequence: TGTGCCAGCAGCTTAGGACGGCTGGGCACTGAAGCTTTCTTT. The chain combines TRBV11-2 with TRBJ1-1; D gene unclear. Trimming removed 1 base from V and 4 bases from J, with 10 bases in between. This CDR3 is built from 14 residues. Germline V gene sequence: CDR1 SGHAT, CDR2 FQNNGV.